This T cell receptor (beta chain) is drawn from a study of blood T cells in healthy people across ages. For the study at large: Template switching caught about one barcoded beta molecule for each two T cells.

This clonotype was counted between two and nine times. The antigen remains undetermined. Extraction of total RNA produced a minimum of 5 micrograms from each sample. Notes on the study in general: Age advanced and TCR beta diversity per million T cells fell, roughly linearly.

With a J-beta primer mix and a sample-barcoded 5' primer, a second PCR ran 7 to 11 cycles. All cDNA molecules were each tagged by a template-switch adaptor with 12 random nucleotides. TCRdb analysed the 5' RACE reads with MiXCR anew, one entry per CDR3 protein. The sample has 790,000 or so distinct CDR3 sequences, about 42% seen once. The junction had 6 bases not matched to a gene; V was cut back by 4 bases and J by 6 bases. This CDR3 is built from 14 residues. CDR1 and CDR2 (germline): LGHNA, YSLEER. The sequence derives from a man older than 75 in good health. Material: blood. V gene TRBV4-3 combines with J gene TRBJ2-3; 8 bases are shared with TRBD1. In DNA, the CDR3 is TGCGCCAGCAGCCTCCTGACAGGGGTGGATACGCAGTATTTT. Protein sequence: CASSLLTGVDTQYF.